A selection of T cell receptor beta chains follows, all from one sample in a study of OX40 agonist ivuxolimab in advanced cancers. Some clones are missing from TCRdb's copy, which holds only in-frame ones; the method was immunoSEQ multiplex PCR. The profile shows fewer than 70,000 clones, roughly 87% of them singletons. This specimen was CD4+ or CD8+ T cells sorted from blood, taken in a trial of the OX40 agonist ivuxolimab. The receptors shown here come from an adult with an advanced solid tumor such as melanoma, head and neck, liver or kidney cancer. Each CDR3 is given with its conserved first and last residue. The D gene is left open where the match is weak. Not all rows give a size; the values are once, few, many and, for expanded clones, a class.

TRBV7-9,TRBD1,TRBJ2-5,NA,CASSARQGPETQYF,TGTGCCAGCAGCGCCCGACAGGGGCCGGAGACCCAGTACTTC
TRBV11-2,NA,TRBJ2-1,NA,CASSRPEFAAYNEQFF,TGTGCCAGCAGTCGTCCCGAGTTCGCTGCCTACAATGAGCAGTTCTTC
TRBV7-8,NA,TRBJ1-1,NA,CASSSEWGTEAFF,TGTGCCAGCAGCTCCGAGTGGGGCACTGAAGCTTTCTTT
TRBV28,TRBD2,TRBJ2-7,few,CASSARGRAYEQYF,TGTGCCAGCAGTGCCCGCGGGAGGGCCTACGAGCAGTACTTC
TRBV21-1,NA,TRBJ2-7,NA,CASSKADSLEQYF,TGTGCCAGCAGCAAAGCGGACAGCCTCGAGCAGTACTTC
TRBV29-1,TRBD2,TRBJ2-1,NA,CSVRLRLAGSQEQFF,TGCAGCGTCAGGCTCAGACTAGCGGGATCACAGGAGCAGTTCTTC
TRBV19,TRBD2,TRBJ2-3,NA,CASSIDGSGRTDTQYF,TGTGCCAGTAGTATAGACGGTAGCGGGAGGACAGATACGCAGTATTTT
TRBV5-1,TRBD1,TRBJ1-4,NA,CASSLVPQGTGGGPMSEKLFF,TGCGCCAGCAGCTTGGTCCCCCAGGGGACAGGGGGCGGCCCTATGTCCGAAAAACTGTTTTTT
TRBV5-1,TRBD2,TRBJ2-1,once,CASSSLSGSVWEQFF,TGCGCCAGCAGCTCCCTTAGCGGGAGCGTTTGGGAGCAGTTCTTC
TRBV4-1,NA,TRBJ1-1,NA,CASSLPDRTNTEAFF,TGTGCCAGCAGCCTACCCGACAGAACAAACACTGAAGCTTTCTTT
TRBV19,NA,TRBJ2-3,once,CASSEGGTIMSDTQYF,TGTGCCAGTAGTGAGGGAGGAACGATTATGTCAGATACGCAGTATTTT
TRBV4-2,TRBD2,TRBJ2-2,NA,CASSHQGLAGDTGELFF,TGTGCCAGCAGCCATCAGGGACTAGCGGGAGACACCGGGGAGCTGTTTTTT
TRBV7-6,NA,TRBJ1-1,NA,CASSLALGVNTEAFF,TGTGCCAGCAGCTTAGCGCTTGGGGTGAACACTGAAGCTTTCTTT
TRBV27,TRBD1,TRBJ2-2,NA,CASSFRTGANTGELFF,TGTGCCAGCAGTTTCCGGACAGGGGCCAACACCGGGGAGCTGTTTTTT
TRBV27,NA,TRBJ1-2,NA,CASSSDGSLHNYEPNYGYTF,TGTGCCAGCAGTTCGGACGGCAGCCTACACAACTACGAGCCTAACTATGGCTACACCTTC
TRBV29-1,NA,TRBJ2-6,NA,CSVKGGPGANVLTF,TGCAGCGTCAAAGGGGGGCCTGGGGCCAACGTCCTGACTTTC
TRBV7-2,NA,TRBJ1-5,NA,CASSSQTASGQPQHF,TGTGCCAGCAGCTCCCAGACAGCTTCCGGACAGCCCCAGCATTTT
TRBV7-2,TRBD1,TRBJ1-5,NA,CASMTGRNQPQHF,TGTGCCAGCATGACAGGGAGGAATCAGCCCCAGCATTTT
TRBV6-5,TRBD2,TRBJ2-1,NA,CASRIQREGRNEQFF,TGTGCCAGCAGAATACAGCGGGAGGGCCGCAATGAGCAGTTCTTC
TRBV6-6,NA,TRBJ1-1,NA,CASRIVSEAFF,TGTGCCAGCAGGATAGTCAGTGAAGCTTTCTTT
TRBV11-2,NA,TRBJ2-1,NA,CASSLVPGNPSHEQFF,TGTGCCAGCAGCTTAGTCCCGGGGAATCCCTCACATGAGCAGTTCTTC
TRBV6-6,NA,TRBJ1-2,NA,CASSIGDNYGYTF,TGTGCCAGCAGCATTGGTGATAACTATGGCTACACCTTC
TRBV7-2,NA,TRBJ1-5,NA,CASSPRNRGPQHF,TGTGCCAGCAGCCCCCGTAACCGGGGGCCCCAGCATTTT
TRBV5-8,NA,TRBJ2-7,once,CASSLGAVTAEQYF,TGTGCCAGCAGCTTGGGGGCAGTAACGGCCGAGCAGTACTTC
TRBV14,NA,TRBJ1-6,NA,CASSQDANSPLHF,TGTGCCAGCAGCCAAGATGCCAATTCACCCCTCCACTTT
TRBV11-2,TRBD2,TRBJ2-7,NA,CASSPGGKRDSYEQYF,TGTGCCAGCAGCCCAGGTGGGAAGCGGGACTCCTACGAGCAGTACTTC
TRBV2,NA,TRBJ2-1,NA,CASSEAPSRNEQFF,TGTGCCAGCAGTGAAGCACCTAGCAGAAATGAGCAGTTCTTC